This T cell receptor beta chain was recovered during a study of T cell therapy after organ transplantation. About this clone: Its target is not known.

With V trimmed by 5 bases and J by 7 bases, 7 bases remained unmatched. Per the germline V gene, CDR1 is MNHEY and CDR2 is SMNVEV (reference sequence). This CDR3 is built from 13 residues. The assay was immunoSEQ multiplex PCR, and TCRdb's table has in-frame clones only and misses some. The sample carries 3,500 to 4,500 clones, 55% to 70% recorded once. As for time point: 20-29 weeks after completion of therapy. The V call is TRBV27, the J call TRBJ2-5; TRBD2 agrees at 7 bases. This material consisted of CD8+ T cells from blood, taken after autologous CMV-specific T cell therapy. The source is a human patient who had received a solid organ transplant and had CMV disease. Some of the T cells might come from the graft donor. CDR3 sequence reads: CASSQAGIRTQYF. The CDR3 DNA reads TGTGCCAGCAGTCAAGCGGGAATAAGGACCCAGTACTTC.